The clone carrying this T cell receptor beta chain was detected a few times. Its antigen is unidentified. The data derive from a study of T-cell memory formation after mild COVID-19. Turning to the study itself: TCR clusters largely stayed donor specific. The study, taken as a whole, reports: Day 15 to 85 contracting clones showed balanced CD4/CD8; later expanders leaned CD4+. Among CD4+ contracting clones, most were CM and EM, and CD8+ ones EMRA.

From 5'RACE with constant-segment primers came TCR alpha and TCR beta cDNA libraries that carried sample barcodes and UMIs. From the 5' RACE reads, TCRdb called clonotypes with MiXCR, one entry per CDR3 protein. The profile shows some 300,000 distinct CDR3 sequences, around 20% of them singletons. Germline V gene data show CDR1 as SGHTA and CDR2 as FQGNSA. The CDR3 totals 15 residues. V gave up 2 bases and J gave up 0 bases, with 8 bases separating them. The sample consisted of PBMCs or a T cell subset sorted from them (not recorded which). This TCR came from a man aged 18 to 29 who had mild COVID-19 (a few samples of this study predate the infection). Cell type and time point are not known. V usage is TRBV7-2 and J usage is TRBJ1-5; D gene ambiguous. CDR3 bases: TGTGCCAGCAGCTTATTAGTAGATAGCAATCAGCCCCAGCATTTT. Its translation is CASSLLVDSNQPQHF. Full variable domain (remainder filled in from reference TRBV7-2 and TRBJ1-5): GAGVSQSPSNKVTEKGKDVELRCDPISGHTALYWYRQSLGQGLEFLIYFQGNSAPDKSGLPSDRFSAERTGGSVSTLTIQRTQQEDSAVYLCASSLLVDSNQPQHFGDGTRLSIL.